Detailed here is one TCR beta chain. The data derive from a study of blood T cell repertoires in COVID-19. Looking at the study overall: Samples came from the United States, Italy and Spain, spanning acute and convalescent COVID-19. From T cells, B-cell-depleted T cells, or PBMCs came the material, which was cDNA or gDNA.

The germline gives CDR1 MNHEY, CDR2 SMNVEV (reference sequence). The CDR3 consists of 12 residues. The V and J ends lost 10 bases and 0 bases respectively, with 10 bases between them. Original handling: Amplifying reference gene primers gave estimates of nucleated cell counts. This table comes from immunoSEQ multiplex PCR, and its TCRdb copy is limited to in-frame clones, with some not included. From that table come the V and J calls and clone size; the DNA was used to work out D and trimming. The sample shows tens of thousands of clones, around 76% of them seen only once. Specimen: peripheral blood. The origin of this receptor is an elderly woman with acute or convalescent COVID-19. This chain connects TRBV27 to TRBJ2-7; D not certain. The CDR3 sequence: CATKRSSYEQYF. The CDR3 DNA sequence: TGTGCCACCAAGAGGTCCTCCTACGAGCAGTACTTC.